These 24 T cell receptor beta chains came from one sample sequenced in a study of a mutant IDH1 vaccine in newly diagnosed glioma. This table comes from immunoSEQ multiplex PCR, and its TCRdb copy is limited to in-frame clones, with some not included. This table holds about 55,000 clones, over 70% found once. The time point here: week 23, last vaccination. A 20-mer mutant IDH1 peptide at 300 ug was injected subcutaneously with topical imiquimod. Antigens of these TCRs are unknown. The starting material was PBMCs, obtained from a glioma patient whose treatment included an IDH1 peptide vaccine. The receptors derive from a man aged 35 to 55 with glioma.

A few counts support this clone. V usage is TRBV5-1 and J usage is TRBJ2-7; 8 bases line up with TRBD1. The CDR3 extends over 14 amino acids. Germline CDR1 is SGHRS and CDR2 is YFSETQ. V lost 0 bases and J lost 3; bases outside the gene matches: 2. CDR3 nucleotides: TGCGCCAGCAGCTTGGACGGACAGGGCTACGAGCAGTACTTC. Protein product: CASSLDGQGYEQYF.

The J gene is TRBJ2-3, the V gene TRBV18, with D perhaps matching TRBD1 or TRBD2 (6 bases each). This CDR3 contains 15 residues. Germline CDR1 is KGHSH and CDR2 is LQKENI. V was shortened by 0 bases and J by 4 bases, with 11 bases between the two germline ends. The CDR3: CASSPPTGGSDTQYF. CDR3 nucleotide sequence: TGTGCCAGCTCACCACCTACCGGGGGCTCAGATACGCAGTATTTT.

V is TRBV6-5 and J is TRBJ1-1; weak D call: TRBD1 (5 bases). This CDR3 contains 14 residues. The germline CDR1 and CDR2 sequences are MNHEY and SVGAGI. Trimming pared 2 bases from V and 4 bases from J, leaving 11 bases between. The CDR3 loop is CASSYVSGATEAFF. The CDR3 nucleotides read TGTGCCAGCAGTTACGTGAGTGGGGCCACTGAAGCTTTCTTT.

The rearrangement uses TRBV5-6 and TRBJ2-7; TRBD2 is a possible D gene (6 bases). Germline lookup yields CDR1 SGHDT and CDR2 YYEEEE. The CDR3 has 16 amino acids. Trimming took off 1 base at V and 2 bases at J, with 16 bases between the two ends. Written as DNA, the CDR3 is TGTGCCAGCAGCTTGAGGTGGAGGGAAATTACCTACGAGCAGTACTTC. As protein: CASSLRWREITYEQYF.

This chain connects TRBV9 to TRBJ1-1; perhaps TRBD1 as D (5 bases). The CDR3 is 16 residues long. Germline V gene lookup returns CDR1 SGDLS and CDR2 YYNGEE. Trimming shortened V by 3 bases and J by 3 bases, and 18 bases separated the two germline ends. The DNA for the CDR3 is TGTGCCAGCAGCGGGGGGACGGGTAACGTCGACACTGAAGCTTTCTTT. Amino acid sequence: CASSGGTGNVDTEAFF.

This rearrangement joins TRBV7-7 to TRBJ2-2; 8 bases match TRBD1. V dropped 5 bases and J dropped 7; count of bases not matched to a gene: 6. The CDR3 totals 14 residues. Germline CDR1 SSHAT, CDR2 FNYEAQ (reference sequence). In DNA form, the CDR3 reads TGTGCCAGCAGCGCGGACAGGGTGGACGGGGAGCTGTTTTTT. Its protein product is CASSADRVDGELFF.

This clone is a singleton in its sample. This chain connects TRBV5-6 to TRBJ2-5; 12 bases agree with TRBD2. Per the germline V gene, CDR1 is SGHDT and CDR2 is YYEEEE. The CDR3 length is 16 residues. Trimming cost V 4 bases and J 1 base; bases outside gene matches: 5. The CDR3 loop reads CASSALAGGTQETQYF. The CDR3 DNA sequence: TGTGCCAGCAGCGCACTAGCGGGGGGTACCCAAGAGACCCAGTACTTC.

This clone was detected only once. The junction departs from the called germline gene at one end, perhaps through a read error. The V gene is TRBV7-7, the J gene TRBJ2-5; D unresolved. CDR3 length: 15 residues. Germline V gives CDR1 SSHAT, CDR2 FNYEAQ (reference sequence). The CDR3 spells CASSLEQGFLETQYF. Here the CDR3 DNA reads TGTGCTAGCAGCTTGGAACAAGGGTTTTTGGAGACCCAGTACTTC.

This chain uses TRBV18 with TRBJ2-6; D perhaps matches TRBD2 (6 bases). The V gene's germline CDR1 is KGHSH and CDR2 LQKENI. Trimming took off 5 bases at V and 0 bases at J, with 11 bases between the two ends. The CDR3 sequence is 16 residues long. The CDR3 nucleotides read TGTGCCAGCTCATCGGGACTGAGCTCTGGGGCCAACGTCCTGACTTTC. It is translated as CASSSGLSSGANVLTF. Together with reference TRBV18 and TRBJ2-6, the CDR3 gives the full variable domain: NAGVMQNPRHLVRRRGQEARLRCSPMKGHSHVYWYRQLPEEGLKFMVYLQKENIIDESGMPKERFSAEFPKEGPSILRIQQVVRGDSAAYFCASSSGLSSGANVLTFGAGSRLTVL.

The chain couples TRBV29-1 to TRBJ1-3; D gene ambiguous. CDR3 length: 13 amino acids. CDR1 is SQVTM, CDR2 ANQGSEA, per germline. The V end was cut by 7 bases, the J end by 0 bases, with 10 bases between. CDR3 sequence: CSAIQSSGNTIYF. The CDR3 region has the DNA TGCAGCGCAATACAGAGCTCTGGAAACACCATATATTTT.

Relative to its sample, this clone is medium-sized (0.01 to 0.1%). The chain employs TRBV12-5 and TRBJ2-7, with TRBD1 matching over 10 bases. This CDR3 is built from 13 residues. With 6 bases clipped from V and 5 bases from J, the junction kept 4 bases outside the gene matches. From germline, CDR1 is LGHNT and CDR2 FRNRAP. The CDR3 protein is CASGTGGINEQYF. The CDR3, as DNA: TGTGCTAGTGGGACAGGGGGCATCAACGAGCAGTACTTC.

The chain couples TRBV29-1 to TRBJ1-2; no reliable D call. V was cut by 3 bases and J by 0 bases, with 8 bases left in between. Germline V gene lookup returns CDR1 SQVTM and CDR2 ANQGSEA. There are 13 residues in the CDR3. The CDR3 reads CSVDGSTNYGYTF. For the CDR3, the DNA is TGCAGCGTTGATGGTAGCACTAACTATGGCTACACCTTC. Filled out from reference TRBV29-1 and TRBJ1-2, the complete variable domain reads SAVISQKPSRDICQRGTSLTIQCQVDSQVTMMFWYRQQPGQSLTLIATANQGSEATYESGFVIDKFPISRPNLTFSTLTVSNMSPEDSSIYLCSVDGSTNYGYTFGSGTRLTVV.

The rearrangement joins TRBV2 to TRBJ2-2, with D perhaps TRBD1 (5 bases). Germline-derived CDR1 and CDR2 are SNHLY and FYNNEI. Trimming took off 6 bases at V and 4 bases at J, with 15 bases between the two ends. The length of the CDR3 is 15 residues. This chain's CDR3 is CASSSSGLATGELFF. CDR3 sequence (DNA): TGTGCCAGCAGCTCTTCAGGGTTGGCCACCGGGGAGCTGTTTTTT.

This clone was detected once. The CDR3 sequence is CASSQDSTAKLAKNIQYF. CDR3 DNA: TGCGCCAGCAGCCAAGATTCGACTGCGAAACTAGCCAAAAACATTCAGTACTTC. The rearrangement links TRBV4-1 to TRBJ2-4; D is uncertain. Trimming cost V 0 bases and J 0 bases, with 15 bases left between them. Germline-derived CDR1 and CDR2 are MGHRA and YSYEKL. This CDR3 region has 18 residues.

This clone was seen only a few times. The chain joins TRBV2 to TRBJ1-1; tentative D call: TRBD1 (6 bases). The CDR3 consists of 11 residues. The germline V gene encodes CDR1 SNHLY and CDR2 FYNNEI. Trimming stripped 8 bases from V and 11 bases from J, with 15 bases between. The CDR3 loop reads CASEGGAWAFF. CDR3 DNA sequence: TGTGCCAGCGAGGGGGGCGCCTGGGCTTTCTTT.

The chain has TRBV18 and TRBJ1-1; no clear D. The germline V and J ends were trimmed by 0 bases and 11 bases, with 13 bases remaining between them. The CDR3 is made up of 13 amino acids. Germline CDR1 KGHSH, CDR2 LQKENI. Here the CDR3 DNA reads TGTGCCAGCTCACCACCTGCCCAGAGCTCGGCTTTCTTT. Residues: CASSPPAQSSAFF.

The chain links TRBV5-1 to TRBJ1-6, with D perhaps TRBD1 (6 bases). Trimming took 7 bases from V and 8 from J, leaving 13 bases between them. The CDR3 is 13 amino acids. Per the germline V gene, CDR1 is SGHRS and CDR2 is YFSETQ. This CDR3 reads CASGTNRDSPLHF. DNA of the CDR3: TGCGCCAGCGGAACCAACAGGGATTCACCCCTCCACTTT. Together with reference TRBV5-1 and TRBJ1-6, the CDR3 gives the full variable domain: KAGVTQTPRYLIKTRGQQVTLSCSPISGHRSVSWYQQTPGQGLQFLFEYFSETQRNKGNFPGRFSGRQFSNSRSEMNVSTLELGDSALYLCASGTNRDSPLHFGNGTRLTVT.

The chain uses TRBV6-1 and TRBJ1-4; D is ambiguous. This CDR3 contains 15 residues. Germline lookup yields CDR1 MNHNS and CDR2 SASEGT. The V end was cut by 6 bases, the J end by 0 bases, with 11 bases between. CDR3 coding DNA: TGTGCCAGCAGCCCAGTCCTGACAACTAATGAAAAACTGTTTTTT. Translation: CASSPVLTTNEKLFF.

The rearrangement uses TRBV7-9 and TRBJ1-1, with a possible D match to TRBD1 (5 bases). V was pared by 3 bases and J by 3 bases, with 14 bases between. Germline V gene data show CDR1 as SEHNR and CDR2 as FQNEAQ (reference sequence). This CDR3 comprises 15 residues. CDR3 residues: CASSFQAGAYTEAFF. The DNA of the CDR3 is TGTGCCAGCAGCTTTCAGGCTGGGGCGTACACTGAAGCTTTCTTT.

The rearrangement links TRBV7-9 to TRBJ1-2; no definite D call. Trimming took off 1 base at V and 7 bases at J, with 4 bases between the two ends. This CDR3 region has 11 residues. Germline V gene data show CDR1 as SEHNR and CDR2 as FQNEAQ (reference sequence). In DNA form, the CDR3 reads TGTGCCAGCAGCTTAGAGGGTGGCTACACCTTC. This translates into CASSLEGGYTF.

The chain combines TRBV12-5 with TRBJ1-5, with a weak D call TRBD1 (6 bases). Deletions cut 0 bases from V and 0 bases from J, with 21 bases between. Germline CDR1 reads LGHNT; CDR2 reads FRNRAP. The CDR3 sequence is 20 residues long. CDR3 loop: CASGLVNLGGRVYSNQPQHF. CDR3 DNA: TGTGCTAGTGGTTTGGTAAATCTTGGGGGGCGAGTCTATAGCAATCAGCCCCAGCATTTT.

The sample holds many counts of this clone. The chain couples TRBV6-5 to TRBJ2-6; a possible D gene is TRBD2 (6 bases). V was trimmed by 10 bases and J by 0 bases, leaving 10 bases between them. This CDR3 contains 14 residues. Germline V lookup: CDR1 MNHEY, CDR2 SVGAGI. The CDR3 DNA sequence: TGTGCCACCAAGGAGGGCTCTGGGGCCAACGTCCTGACTTTC. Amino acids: CATKEGSGANVLTF.

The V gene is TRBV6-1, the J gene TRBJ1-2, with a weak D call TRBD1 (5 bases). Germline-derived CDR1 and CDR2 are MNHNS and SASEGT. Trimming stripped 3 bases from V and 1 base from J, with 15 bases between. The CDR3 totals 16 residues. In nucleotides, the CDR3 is TGTGCCAGCAGTGAGGGGCCAGCACCCGTTAACTATGGCTACACCTTC. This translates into CASSEGPAPVNYGYTF.

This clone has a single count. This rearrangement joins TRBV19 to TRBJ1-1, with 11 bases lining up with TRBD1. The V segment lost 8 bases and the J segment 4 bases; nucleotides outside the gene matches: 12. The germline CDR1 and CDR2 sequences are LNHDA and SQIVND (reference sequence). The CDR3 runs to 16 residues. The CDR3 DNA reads TGTGCCAGTGATAACCGGGACAGGGGGAGCAGCACTGAAGCTTTCTTT. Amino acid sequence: CASDNRDRGSSTEAFF.